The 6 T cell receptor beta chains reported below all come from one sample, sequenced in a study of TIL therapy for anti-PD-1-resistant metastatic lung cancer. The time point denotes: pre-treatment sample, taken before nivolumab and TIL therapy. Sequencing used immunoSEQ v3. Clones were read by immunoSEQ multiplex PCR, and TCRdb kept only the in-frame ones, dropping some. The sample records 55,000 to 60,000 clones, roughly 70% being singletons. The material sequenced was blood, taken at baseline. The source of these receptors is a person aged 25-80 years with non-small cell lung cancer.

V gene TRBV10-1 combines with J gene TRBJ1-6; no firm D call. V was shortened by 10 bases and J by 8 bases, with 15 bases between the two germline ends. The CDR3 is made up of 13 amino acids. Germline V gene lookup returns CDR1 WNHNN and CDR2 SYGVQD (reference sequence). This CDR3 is CATSRGLDSPLHF. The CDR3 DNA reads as TGCGCCACCTCGCGCGGGTTGGATTCACCCCTCCACTTT.

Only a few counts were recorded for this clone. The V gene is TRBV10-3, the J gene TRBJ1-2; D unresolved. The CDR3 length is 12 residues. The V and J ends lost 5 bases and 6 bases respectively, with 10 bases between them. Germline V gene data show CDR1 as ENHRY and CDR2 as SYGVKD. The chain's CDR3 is CAISPGVDGYTF. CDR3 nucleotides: TGTGCCATCAGTCCGGGCGTCGATGGCTACACCTTC.

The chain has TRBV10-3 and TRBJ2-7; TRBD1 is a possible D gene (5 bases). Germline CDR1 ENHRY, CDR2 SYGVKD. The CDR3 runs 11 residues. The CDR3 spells CAAGISYEQYF. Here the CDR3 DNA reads TGTGCTGCAGGGATCTCCTACGAGCAGTACTTC.

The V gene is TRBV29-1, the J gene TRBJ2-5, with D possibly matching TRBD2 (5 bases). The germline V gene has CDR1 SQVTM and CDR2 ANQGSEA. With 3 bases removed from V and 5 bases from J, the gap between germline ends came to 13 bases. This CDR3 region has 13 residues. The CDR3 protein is CSVDAGKSETQYF. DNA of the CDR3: TGCAGCGTTGACGCCGGGAAGAGTGAGACCCAGTACTTC.

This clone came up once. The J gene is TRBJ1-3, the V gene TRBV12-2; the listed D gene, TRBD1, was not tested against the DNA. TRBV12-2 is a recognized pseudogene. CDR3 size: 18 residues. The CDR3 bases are TGTGCAAGTCGCTTAAGGTATTTGGGCAGTAACTCTGGAAACACCATATATTTT. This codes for CASRLRYLGSNSGNTIYF.

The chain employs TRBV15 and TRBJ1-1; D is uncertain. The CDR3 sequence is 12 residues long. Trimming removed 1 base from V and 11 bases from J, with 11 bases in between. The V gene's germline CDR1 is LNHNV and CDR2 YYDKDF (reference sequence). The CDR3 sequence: CATSRVIGEAFF. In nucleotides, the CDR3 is TGTGCCACCAGCAGAGTTATCGGGGAGGCTTTCTTT.